A single sample is the source of the 29 T cell receptor beta chains below, sequenced in a study of cytomegalovirus exposure and HLA in healthy donors. The primer mix had 60 Vbeta and 13 Jbeta primers. Clones were read by immunoSEQ multiplex PCR, and TCRdb kept only the in-frame ones, dropping some. The specimen's table records 100,000 to 150,000 clones. What was sequenced was PBMCs. The receptors were gathered from a man younger than 35 in good health and CMV-seronegative.

V gene TRBV13 combines with J gene TRBJ2-4, with TRBD2 matching over 7 bases. With V trimmed by 1 base and J by 1 base, 1 base remained unmatched. CDR1 is PRHDT, CDR2 FYEKMQ, per germline (reference sequence). CDR3 length: 15 residues. The CDR3: CASSLAGRAKNIQYF. DNA for the CDR3: TGTGCCAGCAGCTTAGCCGGGAGGGCCAAAAACATTCAGTACTTC.

The J gene is TRBJ1-2, the V gene TRBV9; TRBD1 might be the D (6 bases). The V gene's germline CDR1 is SGDLS and CDR2 YYNGEE. The V end was cut by 5 bases, the J end by 5 bases, with 10 bases between. The CDR3 sequence is 12 residues long. This CDR3 reads CASRQGAYGYTF. The DNA of the CDR3 is TGTGCCAGCAGACAGGGAGCATATGGCTACACCTTC.

This chain links TRBV29-1 with TRBJ1-2, with 9 bases lining up with TRBD1. Germline V gene sequence: CDR1 SQVTM, CDR2 ANQGSEA. This CDR3 region has 14 residues. Trimming removed 1 base from V and 4 bases from J; junction bases left unmatched: 4. CDR3 loop: CSVEVGGQGYGYTF. The DNA of the CDR3 is TGCAGCGTTGAAGTTGGGGGACAGGGCTATGGCTACACCTTC.

This rearrangement joins TRBV18 to TRBJ1-1; 7 nucleotides agree with TRBD1. Per the germline V gene, CDR1 is KGHSH and CDR2 is LQKENI. CDR3 length: 17 amino acids. The V and J ends lost 3 bases and 0 bases, in that order; junction bases with no gene match: 10. CDR3 sequence (DNA): TGTGCCAGCTCACCGACCGGAAGGGACAGCATGAACACTGAAGCTTTCTTT. Its translation is CASSPTGRDSMNTEAFF.

Turning to this clone: Other DNA sequences in the same sample also yield this CDR3. The rearrangement joins TRBV6-5 to TRBJ2-7; TRBD2 is a possible D gene (6 bases). Germline V gene lookup returns CDR1 MNHEY and CDR2 SVGAGI. V lost 0 bases and J lost 1, with 10 bases in between. The CDR3 runs to 15 residues. CDR3 in DNA: TGTGCCAGCAGTTACTCTAGGGACTCATCCTACGAGCAGTACTTC. It translates to CASSYSRDSSYEQYF.

The chain joins TRBV30 to TRBJ2-7, with TRBD2 matching over 8 bases. V dropped 0 bases and J dropped 6; count of bases not matched to a gene: 7. CDR3 length: 14 residues. Germline-derived CDR1 and CDR2 are GTSNPN and SVGIG (reference sequence). Written as DNA, the CDR3 is TGTGCCTGGAGTGTAACAGCGGGAGTGGGCGAGCAGTACTTC. Protein sequence: CAWSVTAGVGEQYF.

The gene calls are TRBV7-9 and TRBJ1-2; tentatively, D is TRBD1 (6 bases). The CDR3 has 14 amino acids. Germline lookup yields CDR1 SEHNR and CDR2 FQNEAQ (reference sequence). V was pared by 7 bases and J by 1 base, with 13 bases between. This CDR3 is CASMGAGLNYGYTF. The CDR3 coding sequence is TGTGCCAGCATGGGGGCAGGCCTTAACTATGGCTACACCTTC.

As DNA, the CDR3 is TGTGCCAGCAGCCCTATAGCGGGGTGGGCGGGGGAGCAGTTCTTC. As protein: CASSPIAGWAGEQFF. The rearrangement joins TRBV2 to TRBJ2-1, with 8 bases fitting TRBD2. The germline CDR1 and CDR2 sequences are SNHLY and FYNNEI. V lost 6 bases to trimming and J lost 10 bases; unmatched junction nucleotides: 14. This CDR3 comprises 15 residues.

This chain joins TRBV28 and TRBJ2-2, with 9 bases lining up with TRBD2. The CDR3 is made up of 20 amino acids. The junction had 24 bases not matched to a gene; V was cut back by 6 bases and J by 7 bases. Germline loops: CDR1 MDHEN, CDR2 SYDVKM. CDR3 sequence reads: CASSSVSISEAGGPGGELFF. The CDR3, as DNA: TGTGCCAGCAGCTCTGTTTCCATCTCTGAGGCGGGAGGGCCGGGCGGGGAGCTGTTTTTT.

The chain combines TRBV9 with TRBJ2-1; perhaps TRBD2 as D (5 bases). This CDR3 spans 13 amino acids. Trimming took 5 bases from V and 5 from J, leaving 11 bases between them. The germline V gene has CDR1 SGDLS and CDR2 YYNGEE. CDR3 nucleotides: TGTGCCAGCAGAGCCCCTAGCAACAATGAGCAGTTCTTC. This encodes CASRAPSNNEQFF.

The rearrangement joins TRBV6-6 to TRBJ1-1; D unresolved. The CDR3 totals 12 residues. With 0 bases removed from V and 10 bases from J, the gap between germline ends came to 9 bases. Germline CDR1 and CDR2: MNHNY and SVGAGI (reference sequence). CDR3 in amino acids: CASSYSSLAAFF. In nucleotides, the CDR3 is TGTGCCAGCAGTTACTCTAGCCTCGCAGCTTTCTTT.

The V and J genes are TRBV5-1 and TRBJ1-3; 10 nucleotides line up with TRBD1. CDR3 length equals 16 residues. Unmatched junction bases numbered 3, after V lost 0 bases and J lost 3 bases. Germline V gene data show CDR1 as SGHRS and CDR2 as YFSETQ. DNA of the CDR3: TGCGCCAGCAGCTTGGGGACAGGGGGAATTGGAAACACCATATATTTT. Translating it yields CASSLGTGGIGNTIYF.

CDR3 sequence: CASSSSGRMETQYF. In nucleotides, the CDR3 is TGTGCCAGCAGCTCAAGCGGGAGAATGGAGACCCAGTACTTC. The gene calls are TRBV7-9 and TRBJ2-5; 8 bases map to TRBD2. The V and J ends lost 4 bases and 5 bases, in that order; junction bases with no gene match: 6. Per germline, CDR1 SEHNR and CDR2 FQNEAQ (reference sequence). CDR3 size: 14 residues.

CDR3 loop: CASSQEAFIGEGTGELFF. As DNA, the CDR3 is TGCGCCAGCAGCCAAGAGGCATTTATCGGGGAAGGGACCGGGGAGCTGTTTTTT. The V and J genes are TRBV4-1 and TRBJ2-2; TRBD2 is a possible D gene (5 bases). CDR1 is MGHRA, CDR2 YSYEKL, per germline. The CDR3 is made up of 18 amino acids. The germline V and J ends were trimmed by 0 bases and 5 bases, with 19 bases remaining between them.

The chain combines TRBV10-3 with TRBJ2-3; the D gene is possibly TRBD1 (6 bases). Trimming took off 2 bases at V and 2 bases at J, with 23 bases between the two ends. The CDR3 runs 19 residues. The germline V gene has CDR1 ENHRY and CDR2 SYGVKD. The DNA of the CDR3 is TGTGCCATCAGTGAGACCATGGTTAGGACAGATAAAAACACAGATACGCAGTATTTT. The encoded protein is CAISETMVRTDKNTDTQYF.

The V call is TRBV30, the J call TRBJ2-7; weak D call: TRBD1 (6 bases). V lost 5 bases and J 1 base, leaving 9 bases between the germline ends. Looked up from germline, CDR1 is GTSNPN and CDR2 is SVGIG (reference sequence). The CDR3 covers 12 residues. The chain's CDR3 is CAWGDTSYEQYF. CDR3 coding DNA: TGTGCCTGGGGGGACACTTCCTACGAGCAGTACTTC.

The J gene is TRBJ2-1, the V gene TRBV7-3; a possible D gene is TRBD2 (5 bases). The germline V gene encodes CDR1 SGHTA and CDR2 FQGTGA. This CDR3 has 12 residues. V was clipped by 4 bases and J by 10 bases, with 11 bases between them. CDR3 bases: TGTGCCAGCAGCTCCTATAGCGACGAGCAGTTCTTC. This encodes CASSSYSDEQFF.

The chain has TRBV5-1 and TRBJ2-3; TRBD1 matches at 8 bases. Germline-derived CDR1 and CDR2 are SGHRS and YFSETQ. This CDR3 comprises 14 residues. The V and J ends lost 7 bases and 2 bases, in that order; junction bases with no gene match: 6. The CDR3 DNA sequence: TGCGCCAGCGGGACAGGAATACCCACAGATACGCAGTATTTT. Amino acid sequence: CASGTGIPTDTQYF.

The chain is built from TRBV7-9 and TRBJ2-3, with 9 bases lining up with TRBD2. The CDR3 is made up of 15 amino acids. Trimming at V came to 4 bases and at J to 6 bases, leaving 8 bases not matched to a gene. CDR1 and CDR2 (germline): SEHNR, FQNEAQ (reference sequence). The CDR3 bases are TGTGCCAGCAGCTCACTAGCGGGCGCGTGGGATACGCAGTATTTT. Its protein product is CASSSLAGAWDTQYF.

This chain links TRBV28 with TRBJ2-1; 10 nucleotides agree with TRBD2. With 3 bases clipped from V and 4 bases from J, the junction kept 6 bases outside the gene matches. The germline CDR1 and CDR2 sequences are MDHEN and SYDVKM. This CDR3 spans 16 amino acids. In nucleotides, the CDR3 is TGTGCCAGCAGTTTTCTTAGCGGGAGGCTTTACAATGAGCAGTTCTTC. Translated, it gives CASSFLSGRLYNEQFF.

The chain joins TRBV4-1 to TRBJ1-5; perhaps TRBD1 as D (5 bases). Germline V gene lookup returns CDR1 MGHRA and CDR2 YSYEKL. V lost 4 bases, J lost 7 bases, and 20 bases lay in between. The CDR3 loop spans 16 amino acids. The CDR3 DNA sequence: TGCGCCAGCAGCCTCCTCGAGGGGCAGGGACTCCAGCCCCAGCATTTT. Its protein product is CASSLLEGQGLQPQHF.

This rearrangement joins TRBV5-1 to TRBJ1-1; D gene ambiguous. Per germline, CDR1 SGHRS and CDR2 YFSETQ. The V and J ends lost 7 bases and 1 base respectively, with 14 bases between them. The CDR3 is made up of 14 amino acids. The CDR3 region is CASGHGSGNTEAFF. The CDR3 bases are TGCGCCAGCGGTCATGGGAGTGGGAACACTGAAGCTTTCTTT.

The chain links TRBV19 to TRBJ1-5; 9 positions agree with TRBD1. The CDR3 length is 13 residues. Unmatched junction bases numbered 5, after V lost 8 bases and J lost 6 bases. Germline CDR1 and CDR2: LNHDA and SQIVND (reference sequence). The CDR3 sequence is CASQDRGGQPQHF. The DNA for the CDR3 is TGTGCCAGTCAGGACAGGGGAGGTCAGCCCCAGCATTTT.

The chain employs TRBV9 and TRBJ1-3; no firm D call. This CDR3 has 15 residues. CDR1 is SGDLS, CDR2 YYNGEE, per germline. V lost 0 bases and J 7 bases, leaving 14 bases between the germline ends. CDR3 coding DNA: TGTGCCAGCAGCGTAGATCCCCAACCTCAGAACACCATATATTTT. Its translation: CASSVDPQPQNTIYF.

V is TRBV6-5 and J is TRBJ1-2; the match to TRBD1 covers 10 bases. CDR3 length: 15 residues. CDR1 is MNHEY and CDR2 is SVGAGI in the germline V gene. Trimming removed 7 bases from V and 2 bases from J; junction bases left unmatched: 7. CDR3 sequence: CASTRPGQGNYGYTF. CDR3 sequence (DNA): TGTGCCAGCACCAGACCGGGACAGGGGAACTATGGCTACACCTTC.

V and J are TRBV6-6 and TRBJ1-2; D unclear. Per the germline V gene, CDR1 is MNHNY and CDR2 is SVGAGI (reference sequence). With 2 bases removed from V and 2 bases from J, the gap between germline ends came to 6 bases. CDR3 size: 13 residues. CDR3: CASSYERNYGYTF. The CDR3 DNA reads as TGTGCCAGCAGTTACGAGAGAAACTATGGCTACACCTTC.

This rearrangement joins TRBV19 to TRBJ1-1, with D possibly being TRBD1 (5 bases). CDR1 and CDR2 (germline): LNHDA, SQIVND (reference sequence). This CDR3 comprises 10 residues. Trimming removed 10 bases from V and 11 bases from J, with 14 bases in between. The CDR3 DNA follows: TGTGCCACCGCGGGGGGTTTCGCTTTCTTT. Its translation is CATAGGFAFF.

V gene TRBV6-1 combines with J gene TRBJ1-4; 7 bases are a match to TRBD1. V shed 7 bases, J shed 8 bases, and the junction held 13 bases outside the gene matches. Germline-derived CDR1 and CDR2 are MNHNS and SASEGT. This CDR3 spans 15 amino acids. The CDR3 reads CASTPRTGLGEKLFF. In DNA, the CDR3 is TGTGCCAGCACCCCCCGGACAGGTCTTGGGGAAAAACTGTTTTTT.

Here the CDR3 reads CASSVVAELSSGNTIYF. CDR3 sequence (DNA): TGTGCCAGCAGCGTAGTTGCCGAGCTAAGCTCTGGAAACACCATATATTTT. The gene calls are TRBV9 and TRBJ1-3; no definite D call. The germline CDR1 and CDR2 sequences are SGDLS and YYNGEE. CDR3 size: 17 residues. V was cut by 0 bases and J by 0 bases, with 13 bases left in between.